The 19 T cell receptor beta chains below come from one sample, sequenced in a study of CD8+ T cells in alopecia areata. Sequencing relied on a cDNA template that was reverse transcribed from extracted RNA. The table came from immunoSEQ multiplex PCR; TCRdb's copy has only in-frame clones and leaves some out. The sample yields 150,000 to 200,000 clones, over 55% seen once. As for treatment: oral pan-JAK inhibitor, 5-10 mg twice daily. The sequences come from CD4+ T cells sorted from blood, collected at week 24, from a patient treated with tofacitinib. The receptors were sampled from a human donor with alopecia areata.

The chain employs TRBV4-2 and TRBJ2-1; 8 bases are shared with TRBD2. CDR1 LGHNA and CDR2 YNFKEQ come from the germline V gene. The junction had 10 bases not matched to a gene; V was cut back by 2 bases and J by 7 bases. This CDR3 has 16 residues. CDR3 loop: CASSQTVRGGDNEQFF. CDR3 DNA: TGTGCCAGCAGCCAAACCGTCCGGGGGGGCGATAATGAGCAGTTCTTC.

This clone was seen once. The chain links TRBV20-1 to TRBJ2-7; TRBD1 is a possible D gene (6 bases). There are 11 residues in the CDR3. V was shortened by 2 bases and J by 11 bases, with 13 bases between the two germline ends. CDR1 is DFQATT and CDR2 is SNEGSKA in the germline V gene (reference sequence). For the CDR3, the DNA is TGCAGTGCTAGACCCGGACAGAAAGAGTACTTC. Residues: CSARPGQKEYF.

DNA of the CDR3: TGTGCCAGCAGCCAACCCTCGGACCCGGGCAATGAGCAGTTCTTC. Translation: CASSQPSDPGNEQFF. This chain uses TRBV7-2 with TRBJ2-1; D gene unclear. The germline V gene encodes CDR1 SGHTA and CDR2 FQGNSA. This CDR3 comprises 15 residues. Trimming took 5 bases from V and 6 from J, leaving 17 bases between them.

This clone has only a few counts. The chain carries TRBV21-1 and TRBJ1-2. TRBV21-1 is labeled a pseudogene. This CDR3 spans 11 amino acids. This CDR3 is CASSQSCGYTF. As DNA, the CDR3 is TGTGCCAGCAGTCAGAGTTGTGGCTACACCTTC.

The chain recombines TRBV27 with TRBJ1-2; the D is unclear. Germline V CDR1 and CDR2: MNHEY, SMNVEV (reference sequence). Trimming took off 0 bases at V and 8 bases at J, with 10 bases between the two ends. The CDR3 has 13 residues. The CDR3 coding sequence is TGTGCCAGCAGTTTATCTCCCGCCGGGGGCTACACCTTC. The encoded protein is CASSLSPAGGYTF.

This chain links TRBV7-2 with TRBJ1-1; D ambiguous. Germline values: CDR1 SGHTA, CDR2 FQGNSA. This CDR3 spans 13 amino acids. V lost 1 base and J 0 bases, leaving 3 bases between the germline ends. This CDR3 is CASSLGMNTEAFF. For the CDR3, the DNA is TGTGCCAGCAGCTTAGGAATGAACACTGAAGCTTTCTTT.

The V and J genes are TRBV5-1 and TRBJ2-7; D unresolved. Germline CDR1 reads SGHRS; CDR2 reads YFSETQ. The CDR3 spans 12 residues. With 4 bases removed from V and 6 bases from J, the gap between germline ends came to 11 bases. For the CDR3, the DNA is TGCGCCAGCAGCGACGGACGAGGCGAGCAGTACTTC. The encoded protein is CASSDGRGEQYF.

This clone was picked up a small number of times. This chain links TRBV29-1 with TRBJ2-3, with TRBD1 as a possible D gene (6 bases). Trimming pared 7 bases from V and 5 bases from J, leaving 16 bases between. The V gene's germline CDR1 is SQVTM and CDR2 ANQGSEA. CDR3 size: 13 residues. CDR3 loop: CSAGDTRGDTQYF. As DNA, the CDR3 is TGCAGCGCTGGGGACACACGAGGAGATACGCAGTATTTT.

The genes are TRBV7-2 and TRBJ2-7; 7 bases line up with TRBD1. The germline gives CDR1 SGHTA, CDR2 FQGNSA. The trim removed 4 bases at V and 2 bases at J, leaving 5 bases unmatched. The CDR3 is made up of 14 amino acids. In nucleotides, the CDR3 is TGTGCCAGCAGCTCAGGGGGATTTACCTACGAGCAGTACTTC. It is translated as CASSSGGFTYEQYF.

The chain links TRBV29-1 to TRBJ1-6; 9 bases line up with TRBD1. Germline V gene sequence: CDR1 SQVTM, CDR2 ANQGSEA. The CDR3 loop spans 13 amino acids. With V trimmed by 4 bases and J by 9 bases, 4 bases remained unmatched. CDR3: CSVGDRVGSPLHF. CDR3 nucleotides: TGCAGCGTTGGGGACAGGGTAGGTTCACCCCTCCACTTT.

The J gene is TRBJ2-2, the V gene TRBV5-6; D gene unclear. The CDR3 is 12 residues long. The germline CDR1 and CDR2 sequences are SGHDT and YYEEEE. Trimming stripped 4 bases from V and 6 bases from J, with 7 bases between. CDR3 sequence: CASSLSAGELFF. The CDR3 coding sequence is TGTGCCAGCAGCCTGTCAGCCGGGGAGCTGTTTTTT.

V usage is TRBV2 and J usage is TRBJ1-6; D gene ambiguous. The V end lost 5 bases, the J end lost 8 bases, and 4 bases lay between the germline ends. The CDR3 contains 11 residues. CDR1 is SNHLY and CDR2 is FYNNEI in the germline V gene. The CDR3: CASSSDSPLHF. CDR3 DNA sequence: TGTGCCAGCAGTTCAGATTCACCCCTCCACTTT.

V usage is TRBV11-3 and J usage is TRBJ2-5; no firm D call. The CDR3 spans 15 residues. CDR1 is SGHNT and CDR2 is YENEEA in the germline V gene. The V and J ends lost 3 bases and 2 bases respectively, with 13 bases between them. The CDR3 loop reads CASSFDGARQETQYF. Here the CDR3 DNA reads TGTGCCAGCAGCTTTGACGGTGCACGGCAAGAGACCCAGTACTTC.

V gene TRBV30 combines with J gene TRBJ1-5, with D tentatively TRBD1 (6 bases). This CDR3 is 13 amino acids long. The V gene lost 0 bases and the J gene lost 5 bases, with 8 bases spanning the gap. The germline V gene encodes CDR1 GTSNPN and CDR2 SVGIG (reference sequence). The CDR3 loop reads CAWSVGADQPQHF. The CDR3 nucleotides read TGTGCCTGGAGTGTGGGGGCGGATCAGCCCCAGCATTTT.

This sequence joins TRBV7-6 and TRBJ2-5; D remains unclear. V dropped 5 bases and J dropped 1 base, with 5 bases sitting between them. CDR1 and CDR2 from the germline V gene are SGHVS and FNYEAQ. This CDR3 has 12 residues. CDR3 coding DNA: TGTGCCAGCAGCCCGTCCCAAGAGACCCAGTACTTC. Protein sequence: CASSPSQETQYF.

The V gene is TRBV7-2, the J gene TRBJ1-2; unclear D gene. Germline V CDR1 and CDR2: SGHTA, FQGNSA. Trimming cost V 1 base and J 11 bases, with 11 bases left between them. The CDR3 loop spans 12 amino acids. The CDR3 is CASSLGVIGYTF. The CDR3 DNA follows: TGTGCCAGCAGCTTAGGGGTTATTGGGTACACCTTC. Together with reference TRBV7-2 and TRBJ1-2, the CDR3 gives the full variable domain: GAGVSQSPSNKVTEKGKDVELRCDPISGHTALYWYRQSLGQGLEFLIYFQGNSAPDKSGLPSDRFSAERTGGSVSTLTIQRTQQEDSAVYLCASSLGVIGYTFGSGTRLTVV.

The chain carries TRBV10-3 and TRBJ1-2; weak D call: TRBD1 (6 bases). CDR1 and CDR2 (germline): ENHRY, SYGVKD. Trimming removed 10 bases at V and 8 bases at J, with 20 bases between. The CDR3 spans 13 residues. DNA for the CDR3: TGTGCCACCAACGGGGTACAGGGAATGGGCTACACCTTC. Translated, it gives CATNGVQGMGYTF.

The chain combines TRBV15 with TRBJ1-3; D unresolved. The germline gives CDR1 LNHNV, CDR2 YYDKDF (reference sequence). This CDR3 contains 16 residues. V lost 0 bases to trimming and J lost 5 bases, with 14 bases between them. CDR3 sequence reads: CATSREFGETRNTIYF. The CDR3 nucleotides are TGTGCCACCAGCAGAGAATTCGGGGAAACCCGAAACACCATATATTTT.

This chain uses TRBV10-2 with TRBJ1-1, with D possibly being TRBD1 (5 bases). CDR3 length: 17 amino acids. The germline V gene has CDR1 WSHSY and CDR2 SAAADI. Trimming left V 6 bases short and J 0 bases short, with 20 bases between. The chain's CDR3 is CASRVDADSAMNTEAFF. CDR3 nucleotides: TGCGCCAGCAGAGTCGATGCAGACAGTGCCATGAACACTGAAGCTTTCTTT.